This is a list of T cell receptor beta chains from one sample in a study of HIV-infected patients and healthy controls. One entry per CDR3 protein, called by TCRdb with MiXCR from the 5' RACE reads. Of some 8,900 distinct CDR3 sequences listed, roughly 9.1% were seen once; the top ten hold about 10%. The material was blood, obtained during antiretroviral therapy. The source is an adult with HIV infection. Both conserved end residues are part of each CDR3. D genes are given only for firm matches. Only some rows state a clone size, as once, few, many or a class for expanded clones.

>medium-sized|TRBJ2-7|TRBD2|TRBV7-2
CASSLGPVLAGGPGEQYF
TGTGCCAGCAGCTTAGGCCCCGTACTAGCGGGAGGGCCGGGTGAGCAGTACTTC
>.|TRBJ2-3|TRBD2|TRBV29-1
CSVVTSGTSTDTQYF
TGCAGCGTTGTTACTAGCGGGACGAGCACAGATACGCAGTATTTT
>few|TRBJ2-1|TRBD2|TRBV7-9
CASRPAVRGLAGDNEQFF
TGTGCCAGCAGGCCAGCGGTCCGGGGCCTAGCGGGAGACAATGAGCAGTTCTTC
>few|TRBJ2-1|TRBD1|TRBV30
CAWRPVGGQGNNEQFF
TGTGCCTGGAGGCCAGTGGGGGGACAGGGAAACAATGAGCAGTTCTTC
>many|TRBJ1-6|.|TRBV12-3/TRBV12-4
CASRVGLYNSPLHF
TGTGCCAGCAGGGTAGGACTCTATAATTCACCCCTCCACTTT
>medium-sized|TRBJ2-3|.|TRBV27
CARTDTCTDTQYF
TGTGCCAGAACAGATACCTGCACAGATACGCAGTATTTT
>medium-sized|TRBJ2-2|TRBD1|TRBV29-1
CSVGQGGDTGELFF
TGCAGCGTCGGACAGGGCGGGGACACCGGGGAGCTGTTTTTT
>medium-sized|TRBJ2-3|TRBD1|TRBV4-1
CASSQLTGGTDTQYF
TGCGCCAGCAGCCAACTCACAGGGGGCACAGATACGCAGTATTTT
>few|TRBJ2-1|.|TRBV20-1
CSASPGRGPYNEQFF
TGCAGTGCTAGTCCGGGCCGGGGGCCCTACAATGAGCAGTTCTTC
>medium-sized|TRBJ1-5|TRBD1|TRBV28
CASRDRVGNQPQHF
TGTGCCAGCAGGGACAGGGTCGGTAATCAGCCCCAGCATTTT
>few|TRBJ1-1|.|TRBV7-9
CASSLEETLNTEAFF
TGTGCCAGCAGCTTGGAAGAAACCCTGAACACTGAAGCTTTCTTT
>few|TRBJ2-2|.|TRBV12-3/TRBV12-4
CASTPETNTGELFF
TGTGCCAGCACCCCCGAAACGAACACCGGGGAGCTGTTTTTT
>.|TRBJ1-1|.|TRBV5-1
CASSLGKHNMNTEAFF
TGCGCCAGCAGCTTGGGCAAACACAACATGAACACTGAAGCTTTCTTT
>medium-sized|TRBJ2-3|TRBD2|TRBV18
CASSPLAGSAGDTQYF
TGTGCCAGCTCACCTCTAGCGGGGTCCGCCGGGGATACGCAGTATTTT
>medium-sized|TRBJ1-5|.|TRBV20-1
CSARDRDGYSNQPQHF
TGCAGTGCCCGGGATAGGGATGGGTATAGCAATCAGCCCCAGCATTTT
>.|TRBJ1-4|.|TRBV28
CASSLIGGEEKLFF
TGTGCCAGCAGTTTAATCGGTGGAGAGGAAAAACTGTTTTTT
>many|TRBJ2-1|.|TRBV18
CASSPWRERNEQFF
TGTGCCAGCTCACCATGGCGGGAACGGAATGAGCAGTTCTTC
>medium-sized|TRBJ2-7|TRBD1|TRBV20-1
CSASYGTGDSYEQYF
TGCAGTGCTTCATACGGGACAGGGGACTCCTACGAGCAGTACTTC
>few|TRBJ2-1|.|TRBV7-9
CASSLFVNEQFF
TGTGCCAGCAGCTTATTTGTCAATGAGCAGTTCTTC
>medium-sized|TRBJ2-3|TRBD2|TRBV20-1
CSAWPAGGPTDTQYF
TGCAGTGCTTGGCCAGCGGGAGGGCCAACAGATACGCAGTATTTT
>few|TRBJ2-7|.|TRBV12-3/TRBV12-4
CASSLGRVFEEQYF
TGTGCCAGCAGTTTGGGCAGGGTATTCGAGGAGCAGTACTTC
>medium-sized|TRBJ2-5|TRBD2|TRBV12-3/TRBV12-4
CASSLSIGTSGPLAETQYF
TGTGCCAGCAGTTTAAGTATTGGGACTAGCGGACCTCTGGCGGAGACCCAGTACTTC
>.|TRBJ2-2|TRBD1|TRBV12-3/TRBV12-4
CASSTGQGDTGELFF
TGTGCCAGCAGTACGGGACAGGGAGACACCGGGGAGCTGTTTTTT
>medium-sized|TRBJ1-4|.|TRBV27
CASRDMTATPTNEKLFF
TGTGCCAGCAGAGACATGACAGCCACTCCAACTAATGAAAAACTGTTTTTT
>medium-sized|TRBJ2-7|.|TRBV5-1
CASSWTRSLTSYEQYF
TGCGCCAGCAGCTGGACGCGTAGTTTGACTAGCTACGAGCAGTACTTC
>medium-sized|TRBJ1-1|.|TRBV19
CASNSLVLNTEAFF
TGTGCCAGTAATAGCCTCGTCTTGAACACTGAAGCTTTCTTT
>many|TRBJ2-4|.|TRBV10-3
CAIPTGAPKNIQYF
TGTGCCATCCCTACCGGGGCGCCGAAAAACATTCAGTACTTC